Sequencing of this T cell receptor (beta chain) was carried out in a study of blood T cell repertoires in COVID-19. Germline trimming cut 7 bases from V and 8 bases from J; bases unmatched to any gene: 7. The CDR3 totals 13 residues. In germline, CDR1 is WNHNN, CDR2 SYGVQD (reference sequence). TCRdb's table, derived via immunoSEQ multiplex PCR, lists solely in-frame clones and lacks some. The table lists around 400,000 clones, approximately 90% of them singletons, with 0.8% to 0.9% in the top ten. The V and J genes are TRBV10-1 and TRBJ2-1, with TRBD1 matching 8 bases. The source material was PBMCs or T cells enriched from blood (not recorded which). This TCR was sampled from a woman between 40 and 50 years old who had been exposed to COVID-19. CDR3 protein: CASNPSGGDEQFF. The CDR3 coding sequence is TGCGCCAGCAACCCCTCAGGGGGCGATGAGCAGTTCTTC.